This T cell receptor beta chain emerged from a study of T cell repertoires in cytomegalovirus infection. Study details: Matching HLA type and CMV infection were both indicated by public TCR beta signatures. Findings and limits, study-wide: There were carriers of CMV plus the relevant HLA, and cumulative public TCR beta family frequency identified them.

Concerning this clonotype itself: Its antigen is not identified.

TCRdb recomputed calls from the reads with MiXCR, one row per CDR3 protein. The data show approximately 750,000 distinct CDR3 sequences, with 35% to 45% seen just once and 2.5% to 3.5% held by the top ten. Germline V gene sequence: CDR1 MGHRA, CDR2 YSYEKL. This CDR3 is built from 16 residues. Trimming left V 4 bases short and J 10 bases short, with 20 bases between. The sequence came from a human donor in good health (CMV status not recorded). Some clones in this sample may be carry-over from other donors' samples. The rearrangement uses TRBV4-1 and TRBJ1-6, with TRBD1 as a possible D gene (6 bases). The material sequenced was PBMCs. This CDR3 is CASSLTPGTMGSPLHF. The CDR3, as DNA: TGCGCCAGCAGCCTAACACCCGGGACAATGGGATCACCCCTCCACTTT.